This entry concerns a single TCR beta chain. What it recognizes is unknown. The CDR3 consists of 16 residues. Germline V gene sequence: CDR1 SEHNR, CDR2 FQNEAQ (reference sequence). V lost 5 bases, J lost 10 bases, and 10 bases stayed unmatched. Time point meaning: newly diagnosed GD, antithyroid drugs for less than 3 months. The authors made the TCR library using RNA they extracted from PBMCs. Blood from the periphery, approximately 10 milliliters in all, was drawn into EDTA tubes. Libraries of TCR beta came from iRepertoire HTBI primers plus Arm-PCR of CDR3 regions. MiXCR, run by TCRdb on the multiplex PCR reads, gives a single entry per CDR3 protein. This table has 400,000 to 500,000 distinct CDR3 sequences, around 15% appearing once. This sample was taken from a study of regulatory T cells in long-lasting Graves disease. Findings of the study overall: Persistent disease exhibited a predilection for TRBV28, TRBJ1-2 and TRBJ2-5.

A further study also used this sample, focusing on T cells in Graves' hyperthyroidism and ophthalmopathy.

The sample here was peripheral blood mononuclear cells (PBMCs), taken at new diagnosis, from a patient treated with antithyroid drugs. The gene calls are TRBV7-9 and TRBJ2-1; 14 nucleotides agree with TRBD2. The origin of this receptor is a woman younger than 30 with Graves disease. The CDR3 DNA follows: TGTGCCAGCAGCCCAAAGGGACTAGCGGGAGCCGACGAGCAGTTCTTC. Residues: CASSPKGLAGADEQFF.